This record concerns one TCR beta chain sequence. Its matching antigen is unknown. The sample is drawn from a study of OX40 agonist ivuxolimab in advanced cancers. CDR3 size: 14 residues. Between the trimmed V and J ends, which lost 9 bases and 2 bases, there was a span of 14 bases. In germline, CDR1 is SGHNT, CDR2 YENEEA. Produced via immunoSEQ multiplex PCR; TCRdb's table is partial and in-frame only. The profile shows about 67,000 clones, roughly 81% of them singletons. Study-level results: Expanded clones tended on average to be more numerous among CD8+ T cells than CD4+. Some of the nonresponding patients also showed low levels of normalized T-cell clonal expansion.

The receptor was derived from an adult with an advanced solid tumor such as melanoma, head and neck, liver or kidney cancer. The specimen comprised CD4+ or CD8+ T cells sorted from blood, sampled in a trial of the OX40 agonist ivuxolimab. The chain links TRBV11-3 to TRBJ2-1, with a tentative D call TRBD2 (5 bases). The CDR3 DNA is TGTGCCAGTGCCGCGGACGGGACCTACAATGAGCAGTTCTTC. It is translated as CASAADGTYNEQFF.